This T cell receptor (beta chain) was captured by sequencing in a study of blood T cell repertoires in COVID-19. Study-wide background: Acute and convalescent COVID-19 specimens originated in the United States, Italy and Spain.

Looked up from germline, CDR1 is SGHDN and CDR2 is FVKESK. The V end was cut by 3 bases, the J end by 8 bases, with 14 bases between. CDR3 length equals 13 residues. This clone was seen just once. While infection was still active, Seattle patients were enrolled and then followed longitudinally. In the authors' methods: Amplification from reference gene primers served as the basis for estimated nucleated cell counts. Only in-frame clones appear in the TCRdb table, and some are missing; sequencing was by immunoSEQ multiplex PCR. V, J and clone size are taken as reported in that table, and D and trimming were inferred from the DNA itself. Found here are about 300,000 clones, approximately 88% of them singletons; the top ten hold approximately 1.6%.

The sequenced sample consisted of peripheral blood. This TCR derives from a woman aged 25 to 39 with COVID-19, enrolled during active disease. The V and J genes are TRBV14 and TRBJ2-7; D remains ambiguous. The CDR3 loop reads CASSHPPKLKQYF. In nucleotides, the CDR3 is TGTGCCAGCAGCCACCCCCCGAAACTTAAGCAGTACTTC.